Listed below are T cell receptor beta chains from one sample, sequenced in a study of blood T cell repertoires in COVID-19. The table came from immunoSEQ multiplex PCR; TCRdb's copy has only in-frame clones and leaves some out. This sample carries 90,000 to 140,000 clones, 85% of them seen once, and the ten largest clones take 4% to 5%. Sequencing input: peripheral blood. The origin of the receptors is a man aged 45-65 years with acute or convalescent COVID-19. Both conserved end residues are trimmed from each CDR3.

j_gene: TRBJ1-5; v_gene: TRBV3-1/TRBV3-2; CDR3aa: ASSFTGAGGNQPQH
j_gene: TRBJ2-3; v_gene: TRBV28; CDR3aa: ASSLDEGSGKNTQY
j_gene: TRBJ2-7; v_gene: TRBV5-1; CDR3aa: ASSSYLGQTTPHEQY
j_gene: TRBJ1-1; v_gene: TRBV7-3; CDR3aa: ASSFRDSDTEAF
j_gene: TRBJ1-4; v_gene: TRBV30; CDR3aa: AWRGTGIGILF
j_gene: TRBJ1-6; v_gene: TRBV13; CDR3aa: ASSLVGQGHSPLH
j_gene: TRBJ2-7; v_gene: TRBV9; CDR3aa: ASSATGSRLEQY
j_gene: TRBJ1-4; v_gene: TRBV5-4; CDR3aa: ASSPKAGGEGKLF
j_gene: TRBJ1-1; v_gene: TRBV19; CDR3aa: ASSTQGQLEAF
j_gene: TRBJ2-1; v_gene: TRBV28; CDR3aa: AGSGGNEQF
j_gene: TRBJ1-2; v_gene: TRBV11-2; CDR3aa: ASSLLGGNYGYT
j_gene: TRBJ1-1; v_gene: TRBV5-1; CDR3aa: ASSPRQPNTEAF
j_gene: TRBJ2-3; v_gene: TRBV12-3/TRBV12-4; CDR3aa: ASSFRDTQY
j_gene: TRBJ2-1; v_gene: TRBV27; CDR3aa: ASSLGSPQGANNEQF
j_gene: TRBJ2-5; v_gene: TRBV9; CDR3aa: ASSASTSGQETQY
j_gene: TRBJ2-2; v_gene: TRBV24-1; CDR3aa: ATSDGTSANTGELF
j_gene: TRBJ2-7; v_gene: TRBV2; CDR3aa: ASSVFPQGRAGEQY
j_gene: TRBJ1-1; v_gene: TRBV13; CDR3aa: ASSQGNTEAF
j_gene: TRBJ2-4; v_gene: TRBV27; CDR3aa: ASSPGAGFLAKNIQY
j_gene: TRBJ2-3; v_gene: TRBV7-2; CDR3aa: ASSPRGYSTDTQY
j_gene: TRBJ1-5; v_gene: TRBV6-5; CDR3aa: ASRKDRLLPQH
j_gene: TRBJ2-1; v_gene: TRBV19; CDR3aa: ASSLTTGYAYNEQF
j_gene: TRBJ1-5; v_gene: TRBV5-1; CDR3aa: ASSLAGAGEQPQH
j_gene: TRBJ2-3; v_gene: TRBV11-2; CDR3aa: ASSSQDGLTDTQY
j_gene: TRBJ2-7; v_gene: TRBV7-9; CDR3aa: ASFRLDRGYEQY
j_gene: TRBJ1-5; v_gene: TRBV9; CDR3aa: ASSVEPVPNQPQH
j_gene: TRBJ2-7; v_gene: TRBV19; CDR3aa: ASRGTGGRLQY
j_gene: TRBJ1-5; v_gene: TRBV3-1/TRBV3-2; CDR3aa: ASTSGNQPQH
j_gene: TRBJ2-1; v_gene: TRBV5-1; CDR3aa: ASSSGSSYNEQF
j_gene: TRBJ2-7; v_gene: TRBV20-1; CDR3aa: SASNPMTGDEQY
j_gene: TRBJ2-1; v_gene: TRBV16; CDR3aa: ASSQSTALDEQF